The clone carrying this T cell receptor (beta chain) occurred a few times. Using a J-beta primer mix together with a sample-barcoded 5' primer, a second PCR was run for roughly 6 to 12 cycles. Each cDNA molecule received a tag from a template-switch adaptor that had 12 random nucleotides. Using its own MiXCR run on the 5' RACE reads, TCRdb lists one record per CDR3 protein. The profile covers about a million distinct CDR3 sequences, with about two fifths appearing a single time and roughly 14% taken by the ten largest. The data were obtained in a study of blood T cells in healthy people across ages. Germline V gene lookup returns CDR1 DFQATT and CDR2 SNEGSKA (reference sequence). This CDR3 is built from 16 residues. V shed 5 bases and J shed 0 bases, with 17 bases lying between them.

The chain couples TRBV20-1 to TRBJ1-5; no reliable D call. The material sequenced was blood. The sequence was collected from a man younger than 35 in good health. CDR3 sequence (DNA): TGCAGTGCTCTTGATACCGGCACAGATAGCAATCAGCCCCAGCATTTT. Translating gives CSALDTGTDSNQPQHF.